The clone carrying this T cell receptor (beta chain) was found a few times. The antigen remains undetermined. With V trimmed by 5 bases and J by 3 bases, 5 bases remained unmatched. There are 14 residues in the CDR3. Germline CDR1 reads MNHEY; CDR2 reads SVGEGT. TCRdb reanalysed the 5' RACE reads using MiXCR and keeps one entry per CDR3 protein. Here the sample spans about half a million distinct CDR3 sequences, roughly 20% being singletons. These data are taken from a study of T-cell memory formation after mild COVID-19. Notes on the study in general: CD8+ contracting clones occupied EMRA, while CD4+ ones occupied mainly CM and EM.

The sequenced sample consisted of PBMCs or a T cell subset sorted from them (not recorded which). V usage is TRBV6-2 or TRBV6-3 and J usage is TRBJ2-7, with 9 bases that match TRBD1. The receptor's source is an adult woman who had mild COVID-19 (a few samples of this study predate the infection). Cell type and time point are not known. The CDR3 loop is CASSPTGGDYEQYF. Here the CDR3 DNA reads TGTGCCAGCAGTCCGACAGGGGGGGACTACGAGCAGTACTTC.